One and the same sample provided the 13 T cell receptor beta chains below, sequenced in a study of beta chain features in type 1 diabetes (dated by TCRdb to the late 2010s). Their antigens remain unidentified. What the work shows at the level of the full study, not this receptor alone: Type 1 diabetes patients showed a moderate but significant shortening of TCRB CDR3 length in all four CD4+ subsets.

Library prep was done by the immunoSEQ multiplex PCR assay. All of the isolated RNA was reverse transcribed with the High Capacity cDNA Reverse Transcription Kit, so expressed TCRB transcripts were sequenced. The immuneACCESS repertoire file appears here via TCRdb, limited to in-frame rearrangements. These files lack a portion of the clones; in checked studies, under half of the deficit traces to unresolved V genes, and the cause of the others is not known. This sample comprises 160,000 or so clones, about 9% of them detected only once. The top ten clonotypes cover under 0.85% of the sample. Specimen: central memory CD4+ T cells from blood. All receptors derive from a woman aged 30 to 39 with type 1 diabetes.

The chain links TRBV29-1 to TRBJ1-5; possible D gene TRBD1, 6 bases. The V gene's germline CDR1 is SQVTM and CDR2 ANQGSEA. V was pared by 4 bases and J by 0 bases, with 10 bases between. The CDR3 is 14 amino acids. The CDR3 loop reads CSVGTDYSNQPQHF. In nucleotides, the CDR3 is TGCAGCGTTGGGACAGACTATAGCAATCAGCCCCAGCATTTT. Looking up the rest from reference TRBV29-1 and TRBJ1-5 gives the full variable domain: SAVISQKPSRDICQRGTSLTIQCQVDSQVTMMFWYRQQPGQSLTLIATANQGSEATYESGFVIDKFPISRPNLTFSTLTVSNMSPEDSSIYLCSVGTDYSNQPQHFGDGTRLSIL.

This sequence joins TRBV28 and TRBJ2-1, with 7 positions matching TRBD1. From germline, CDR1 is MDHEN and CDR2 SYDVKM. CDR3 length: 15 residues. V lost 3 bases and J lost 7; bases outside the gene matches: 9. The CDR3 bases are TGTGCCAGCAGTTTCGGCAGGGGGTGGGGAAATGAGCAGTTCTTC. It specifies CASSFGRGWGNEQFF.

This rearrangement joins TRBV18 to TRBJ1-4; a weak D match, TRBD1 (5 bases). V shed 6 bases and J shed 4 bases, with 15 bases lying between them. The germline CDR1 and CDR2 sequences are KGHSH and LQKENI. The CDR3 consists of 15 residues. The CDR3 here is CASSPSTDHNEKLFF. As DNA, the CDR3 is TGTGCCAGCTCCCCCTCGACAGATCATAATGAAAAACTGTTTTTT.

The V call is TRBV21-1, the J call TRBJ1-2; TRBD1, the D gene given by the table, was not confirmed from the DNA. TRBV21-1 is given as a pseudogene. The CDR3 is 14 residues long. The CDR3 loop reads CASSKAPGSYGYTF. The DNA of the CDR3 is TGTGCCAGCAGCAAAGCGCCAGGGTCCTATGGCTACACCTTC.

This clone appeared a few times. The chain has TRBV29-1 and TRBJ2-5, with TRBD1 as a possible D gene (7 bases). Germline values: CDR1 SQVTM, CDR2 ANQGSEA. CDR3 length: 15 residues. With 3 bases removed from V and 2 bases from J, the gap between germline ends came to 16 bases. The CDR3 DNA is TGCAGCGTTGAGGGGCGGGGACAGATACAAGAGACCCAGTACTTC. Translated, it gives CSVEGRGQIQETQYF.

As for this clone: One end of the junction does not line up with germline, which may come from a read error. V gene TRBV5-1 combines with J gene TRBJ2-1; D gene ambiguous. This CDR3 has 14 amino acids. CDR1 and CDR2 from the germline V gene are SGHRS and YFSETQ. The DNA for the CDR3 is TGCGCCAGCAGATTGGTAGAGGACTACAATGAGCAGTTCTTC. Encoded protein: CASRLVEDYNEQFF.

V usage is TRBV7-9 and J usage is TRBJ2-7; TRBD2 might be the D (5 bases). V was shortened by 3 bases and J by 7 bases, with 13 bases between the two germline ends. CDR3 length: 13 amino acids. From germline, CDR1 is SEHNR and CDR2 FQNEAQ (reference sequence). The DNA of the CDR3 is TGTGCCAGCAGCTTCTCGATGGACTCGGAGCAGTACTTC. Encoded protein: CASSFSMDSEQYF.

CDR3 nucleotide sequence: TGTGCCAGCGGTCCCGGGAACCCAAGCACAGATACGCAGTATTTT. This translates into CASGPGNPSTDTQYF. The V and J genes are TRBV14 and TRBJ2-3; possibly TRBD2 for D (5 bases). Germline lookup yields CDR1 SGHDN and CDR2 FVKESK. With 8 bases removed from V and 0 bases from J, the gap between germline ends came to 15 bases. This CDR3 is built from 15 residues.

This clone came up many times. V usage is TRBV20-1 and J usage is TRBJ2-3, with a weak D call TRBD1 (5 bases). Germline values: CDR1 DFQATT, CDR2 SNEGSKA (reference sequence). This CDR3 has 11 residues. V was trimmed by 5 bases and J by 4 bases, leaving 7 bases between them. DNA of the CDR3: TGCAGTGCTGGGGCCTCAGATACGCAGTATTTT. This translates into CSAGASDTQYF.

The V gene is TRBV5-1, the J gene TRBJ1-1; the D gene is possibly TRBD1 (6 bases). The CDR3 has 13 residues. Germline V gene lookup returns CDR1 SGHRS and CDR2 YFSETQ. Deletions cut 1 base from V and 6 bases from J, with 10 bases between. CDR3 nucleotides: TGCGCCAGCAGCTTGAGGGGGGGGGCTGAAGCTTTCTTT. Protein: CASSLRGGAEAFF.

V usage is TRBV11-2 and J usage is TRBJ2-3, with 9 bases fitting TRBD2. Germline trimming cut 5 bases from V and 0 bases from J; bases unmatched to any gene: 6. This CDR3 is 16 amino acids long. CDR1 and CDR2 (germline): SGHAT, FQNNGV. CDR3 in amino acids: CASSKLTSGSTDTQYF. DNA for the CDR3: TGTGCCAGCAGCAAACTGACTAGCGGAAGCACAGATACGCAGTATTTT.

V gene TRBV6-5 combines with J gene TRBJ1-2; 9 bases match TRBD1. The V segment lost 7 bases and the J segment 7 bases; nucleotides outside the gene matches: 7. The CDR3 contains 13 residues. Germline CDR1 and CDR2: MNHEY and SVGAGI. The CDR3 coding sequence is TGTGCCAGCAAGCCGGACAGGGGAGGTGGCTACACCTTC. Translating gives CASKPDRGGGYTF.

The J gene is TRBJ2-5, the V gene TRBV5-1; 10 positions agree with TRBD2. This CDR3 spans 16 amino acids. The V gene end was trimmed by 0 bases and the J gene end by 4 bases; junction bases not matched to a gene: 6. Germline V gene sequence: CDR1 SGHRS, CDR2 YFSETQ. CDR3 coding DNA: TGCGCCAGCAGCTTGGCCCCTAGCGGGAGCGGAGAGACCCAGTACTTC. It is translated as CASSLAPSGSGETQYF.